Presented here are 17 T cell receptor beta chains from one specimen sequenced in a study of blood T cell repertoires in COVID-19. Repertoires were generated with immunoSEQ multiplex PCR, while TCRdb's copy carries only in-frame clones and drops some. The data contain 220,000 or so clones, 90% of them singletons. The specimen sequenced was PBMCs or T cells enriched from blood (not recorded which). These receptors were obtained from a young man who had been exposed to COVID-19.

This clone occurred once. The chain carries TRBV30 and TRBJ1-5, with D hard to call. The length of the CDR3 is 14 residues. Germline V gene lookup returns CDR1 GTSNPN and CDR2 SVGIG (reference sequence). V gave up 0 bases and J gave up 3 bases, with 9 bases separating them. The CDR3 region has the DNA TGTGCCTGGAGTGTTCGACACCTCAATCAGCCCCAGCATTTT. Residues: CAWSVRHLNQPQHF.

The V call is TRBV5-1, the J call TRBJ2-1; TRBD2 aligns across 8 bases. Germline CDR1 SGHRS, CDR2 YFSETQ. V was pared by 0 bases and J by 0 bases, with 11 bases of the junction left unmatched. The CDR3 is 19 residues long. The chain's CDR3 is CASSLGGGPSMSSYNEQFF. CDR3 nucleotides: TGCGCCAGCAGCTTGGGCGGGGGGCCCTCTATGAGCTCCTACAATGAGCAGTTCTTC. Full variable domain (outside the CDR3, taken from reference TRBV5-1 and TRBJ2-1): KAGVTQTPRYLIKTRGQQVTLSCSPISGHRSVSWYQQTPGQGLQFLFEYFSETQRNKGNFPGRFSGRQFSNSRSEMNVSTLELGDSALYLCASSLGGGPSMSSYNEQFFGPGTRLTVL.

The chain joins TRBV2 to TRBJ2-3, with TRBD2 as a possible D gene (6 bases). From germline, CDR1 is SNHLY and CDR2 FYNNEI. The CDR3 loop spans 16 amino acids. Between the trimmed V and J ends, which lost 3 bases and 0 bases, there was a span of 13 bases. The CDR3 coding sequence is TGTGCCAGCAGTGAGGGACGGGGGACTAGCACAGATACGCAGTATTTT. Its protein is CASSEGRGTSTDTQYF.

The CDR3 here is CASRLYMDREAFF. Written as DNA, the CDR3 is TGTGCCAGTAGATTATATATGGACAGAGAAGCTTTCTTT. The chain has TRBV19 and TRBJ1-1; the D gene is possibly TRBD1 (6 bases). This CDR3 has 13 amino acids. V lost 6 bases and J 8 bases, leaving 16 bases between the germline ends. The germline V gene has CDR1 LNHDA and CDR2 SQIVND (reference sequence).

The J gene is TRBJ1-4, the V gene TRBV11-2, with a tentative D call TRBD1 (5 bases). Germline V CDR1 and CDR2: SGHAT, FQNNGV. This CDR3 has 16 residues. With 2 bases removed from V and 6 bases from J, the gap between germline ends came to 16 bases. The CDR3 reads CASSLRVGTQDEKLFF. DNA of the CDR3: TGTGCCAGCAGCTTAAGGGTTGGGACTCAGGATGAAAAACTGTTTTTT.

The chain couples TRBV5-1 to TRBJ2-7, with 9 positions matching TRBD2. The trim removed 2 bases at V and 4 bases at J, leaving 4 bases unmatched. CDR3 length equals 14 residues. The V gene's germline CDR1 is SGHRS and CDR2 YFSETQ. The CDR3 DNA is TGCGCCAGCAGCTTTGCGGGGGGGCCGTACGAGCAGTACTTC. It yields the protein CASSFAGGPYEQYF. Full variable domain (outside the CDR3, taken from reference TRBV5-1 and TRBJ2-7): KAGVTQTPRYLIKTRGQQVTLSCSPISGHRSVSWYQQTPGQGLQFLFEYFSETQRNKGNFPGRFSGRQFSNSRSEMNVSTLELGDSALYLCASSFAGGPYEQYFGPGTRLTVT.

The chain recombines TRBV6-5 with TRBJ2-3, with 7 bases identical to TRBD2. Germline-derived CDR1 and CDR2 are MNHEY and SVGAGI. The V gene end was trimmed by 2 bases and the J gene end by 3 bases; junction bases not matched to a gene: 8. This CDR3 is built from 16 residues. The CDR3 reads CASSYDPGGLTDTQYF. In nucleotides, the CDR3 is TGTGCCAGCAGTTACGACCCGGGGGGACTAACAGATACGCAGTATTTT.

The chain's CDR3 is CASSLAQGHFGYTF. In DNA form, the CDR3 reads TGTGCCAGCAGCTTAGCTCAGGGGCATTTTGGCTACACCTTC. The chain combines TRBV7-9 with TRBJ1-2; TRBD1 might be the D (6 bases). The CDR3 has 14 amino acids. The V end lost 0 bases, the J end lost 7 bases, and 12 bases lay between the germline ends. CDR1 SEHNR and CDR2 FQNEAQ come from the germline V gene (reference sequence).

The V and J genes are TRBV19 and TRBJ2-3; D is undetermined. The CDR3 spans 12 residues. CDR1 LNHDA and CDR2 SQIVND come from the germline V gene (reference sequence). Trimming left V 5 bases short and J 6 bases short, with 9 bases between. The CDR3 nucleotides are TGTGCCAGTAGTCTCTCCTTCGATACGCAGTATTTT. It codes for CASSLSFDTQYF.

CDR3 residues: CAINDREYQPQHF. CDR3 sequence (DNA): TGTGCCATCAACGACAGGGAGTATCAGCCCCAGCATTTT. The chain couples TRBV10-3 to TRBJ1-5; 7 nucleotides align to TRBD1. The CDR3 has 13 amino acids. Germline V gene lookup returns CDR1 ENHRY and CDR2 SYGVKD. Trimming took 7 bases from V and 5 from J; bases not matched to a gene: 5.

CDR3 sequence: CASSYGRGAEKLFF. The CDR3 nucleotides are TGTGCCAGCAGTTACGGAAGGGGTGCGGAAAAACTGTTTTTT. The chain employs TRBV6-5 and TRBJ1-4; TRBD1 is a possible D gene (5 bases). The CDR3 is 14 residues long. The V gene's germline CDR1 is MNHEY and CDR2 SVGAGI. The germline V and J ends were trimmed by 2 bases and 8 bases, with 12 bases remaining between them.

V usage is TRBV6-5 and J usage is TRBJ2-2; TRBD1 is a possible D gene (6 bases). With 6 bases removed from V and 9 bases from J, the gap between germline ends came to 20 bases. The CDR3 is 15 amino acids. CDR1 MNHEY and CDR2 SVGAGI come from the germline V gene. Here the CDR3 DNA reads TGTGCCAGCAGCCATCTGACAGGAGTAATCAGGGAGCTGTTTTTT. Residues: CASSHLTGVIRELFF.

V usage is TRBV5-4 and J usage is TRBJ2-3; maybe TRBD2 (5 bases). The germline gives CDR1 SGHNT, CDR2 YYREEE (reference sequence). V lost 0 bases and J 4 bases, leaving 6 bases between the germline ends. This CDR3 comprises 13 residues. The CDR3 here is CASSLVRADTQYF. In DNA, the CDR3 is TGTGCCAGCAGCTTGGTGCGGGCAGATACGCAGTATTTT.

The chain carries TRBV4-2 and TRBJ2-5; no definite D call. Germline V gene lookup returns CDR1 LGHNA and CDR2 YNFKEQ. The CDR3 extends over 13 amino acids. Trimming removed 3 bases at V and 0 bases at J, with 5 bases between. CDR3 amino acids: CASSQLNQETQYF. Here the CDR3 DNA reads TGTGCCAGCAGCCAGCTAAACCAAGAGACCCAGTACTTC.

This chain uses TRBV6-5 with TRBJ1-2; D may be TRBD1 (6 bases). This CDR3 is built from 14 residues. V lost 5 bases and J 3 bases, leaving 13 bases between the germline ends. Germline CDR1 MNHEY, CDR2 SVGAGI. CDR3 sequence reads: CASSQQGQYYGYTF. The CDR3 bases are TGTGCCAGCAGTCAACAAGGACAGTACTATGGCTACACCTTC.

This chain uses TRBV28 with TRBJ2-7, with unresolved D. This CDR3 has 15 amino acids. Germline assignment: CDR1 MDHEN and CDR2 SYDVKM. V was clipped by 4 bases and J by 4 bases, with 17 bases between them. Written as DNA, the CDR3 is TGTGCCAGCAGTTCCCGCTGGATTTCAGGTTACGAGCAGTACTTC. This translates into CASSSRWISGYEQYF.

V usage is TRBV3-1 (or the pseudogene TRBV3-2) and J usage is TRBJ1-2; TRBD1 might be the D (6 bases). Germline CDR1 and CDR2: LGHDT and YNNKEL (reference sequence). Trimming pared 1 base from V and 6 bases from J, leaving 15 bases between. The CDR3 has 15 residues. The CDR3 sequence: CASSQVHTGTHGYTF. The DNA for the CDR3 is TGTGCCAGCAGCCAAGTTCACACAGGGACCCATGGCTACACCTTC.